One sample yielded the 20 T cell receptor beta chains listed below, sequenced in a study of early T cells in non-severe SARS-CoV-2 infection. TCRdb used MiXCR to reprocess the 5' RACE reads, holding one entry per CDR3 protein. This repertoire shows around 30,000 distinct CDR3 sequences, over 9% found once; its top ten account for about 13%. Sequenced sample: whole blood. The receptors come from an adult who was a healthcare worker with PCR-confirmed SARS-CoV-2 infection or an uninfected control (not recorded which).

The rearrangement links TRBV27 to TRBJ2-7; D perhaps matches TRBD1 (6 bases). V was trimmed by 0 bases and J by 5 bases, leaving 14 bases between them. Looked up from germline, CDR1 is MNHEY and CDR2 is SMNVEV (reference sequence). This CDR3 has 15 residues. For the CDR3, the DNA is TGTGCCAGCAGTTTATCCCCGGACAGCTACAACGAGCAGTACTTC. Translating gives CASSLSPDSYNEQYF.

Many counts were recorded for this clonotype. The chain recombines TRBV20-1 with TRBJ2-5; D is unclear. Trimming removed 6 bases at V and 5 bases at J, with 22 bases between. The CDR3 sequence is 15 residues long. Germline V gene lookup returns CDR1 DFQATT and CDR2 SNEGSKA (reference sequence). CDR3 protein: CSASLWASKPETQYF. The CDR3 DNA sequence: TGCAGTGCGAGCCTCTGGGCATCTAAGCCGGAGACCCAGTACTTC.

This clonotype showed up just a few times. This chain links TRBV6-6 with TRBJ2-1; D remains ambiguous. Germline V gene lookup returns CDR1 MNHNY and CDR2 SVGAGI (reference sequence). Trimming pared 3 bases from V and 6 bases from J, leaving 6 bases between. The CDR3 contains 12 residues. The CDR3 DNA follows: TGTGCCAGCAGTTATTTCGTCAATGAGCAGTTCTTC. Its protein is CASSYFVNEQFF.

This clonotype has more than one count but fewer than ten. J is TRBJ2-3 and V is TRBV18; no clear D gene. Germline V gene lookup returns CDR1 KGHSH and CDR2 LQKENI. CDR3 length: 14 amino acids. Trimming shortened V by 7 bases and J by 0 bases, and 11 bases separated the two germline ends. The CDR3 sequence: CASYKERSTDTQYF. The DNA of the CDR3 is TGTGCCAGCTACAAGGAGAGGAGCACAGATACGCAGTATTTT.

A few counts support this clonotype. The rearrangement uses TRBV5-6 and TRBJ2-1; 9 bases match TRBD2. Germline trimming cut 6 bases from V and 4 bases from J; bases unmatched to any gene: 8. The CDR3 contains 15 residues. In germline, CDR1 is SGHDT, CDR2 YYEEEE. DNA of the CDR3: TGTGCCAGCAACACGGGACTAGCCCCTTACAATGAGCAGTTCTTC. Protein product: CASNTGLAPYNEQFF. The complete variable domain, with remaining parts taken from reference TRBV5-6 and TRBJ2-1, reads DAGVTQSPTHLIKTRGQQVTLRCSPKSGHDTVSWYQQALGQGPQFIFQYYEEEERQRGNFPDRFSGHQFPNYSSELNVNALLLGDSALYLCASNTGLAPYNEQFFGPGTRLTVL.

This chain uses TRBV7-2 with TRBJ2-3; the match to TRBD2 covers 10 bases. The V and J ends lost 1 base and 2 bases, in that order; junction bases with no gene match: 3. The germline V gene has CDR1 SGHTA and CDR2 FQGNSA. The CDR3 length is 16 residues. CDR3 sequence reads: CASSLGTSGDTDTQYF. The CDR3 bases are TGTGCCAGCAGCTTAGGAACTAGCGGGGACACAGATACGCAGTATTTT.

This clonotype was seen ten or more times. CDR3 nucleotide sequence: TGCAGTGCCATGGGACAGGGCATCGGCTATGGCTACACCTTC. Translating gives CSAMGQGIGYGYTF. The gene calls are TRBV20-1 and TRBJ1-2, with 9 bases matching TRBD1. CDR3 size: 14 residues. Germline-derived CDR1 and CDR2 are DFQATT and SNEGSKA (reference sequence). V lost 6 bases to trimming and J lost 4 bases; unmatched junction nucleotides: 9.

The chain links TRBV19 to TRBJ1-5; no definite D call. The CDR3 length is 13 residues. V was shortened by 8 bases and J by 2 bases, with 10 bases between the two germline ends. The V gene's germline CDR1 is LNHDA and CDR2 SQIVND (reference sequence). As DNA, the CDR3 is TGTGCCAGTGAGAGTCGGGGCAATCAGCCCCAGCATTTT. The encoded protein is CASESRGNQPQHF.

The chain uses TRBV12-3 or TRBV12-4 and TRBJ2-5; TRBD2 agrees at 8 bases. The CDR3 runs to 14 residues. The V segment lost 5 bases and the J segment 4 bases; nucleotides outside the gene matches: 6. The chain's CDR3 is CASSVGLVPETQYF. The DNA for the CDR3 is TGTGCCAGCAGTGTGGGACTAGTCCCAGAGACCCAGTACTTC.

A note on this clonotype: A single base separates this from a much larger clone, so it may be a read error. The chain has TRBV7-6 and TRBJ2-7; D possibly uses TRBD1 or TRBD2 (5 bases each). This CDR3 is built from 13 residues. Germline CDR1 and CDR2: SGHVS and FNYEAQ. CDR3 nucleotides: TGTGTCAGCAGCTTGGGGGTAGCCTACGAGCAGTACTTC. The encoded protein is CVSSLGVAYEQYF.

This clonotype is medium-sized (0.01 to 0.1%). The DNA for the CDR3 is TGTGCCAGTAACCCCCTTGGGGTAGCAGGAGATACGCAGTATTTT. It yields the protein CASNPLGVAGDTQYF. V gene TRBV19 combines with J gene TRBJ2-3, with D hard to call. Germline V gives CDR1 LNHDA, CDR2 SQIVND (reference sequence). This CDR3 is built from 15 residues. Trimming took off 7 bases at V and 5 bases at J, with 19 bases between the two ends.

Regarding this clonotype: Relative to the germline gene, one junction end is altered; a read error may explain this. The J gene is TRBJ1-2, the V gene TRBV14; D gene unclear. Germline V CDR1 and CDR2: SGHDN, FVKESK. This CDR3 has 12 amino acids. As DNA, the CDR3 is TGTGCCGGCAGCCAACGGACCTATGGCTACACCTTC. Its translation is CAGSQRTYGYTF.

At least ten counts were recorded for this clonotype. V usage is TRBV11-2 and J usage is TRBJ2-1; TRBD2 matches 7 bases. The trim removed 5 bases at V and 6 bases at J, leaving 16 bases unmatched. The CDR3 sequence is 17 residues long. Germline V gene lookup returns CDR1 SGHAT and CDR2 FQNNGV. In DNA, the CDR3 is TGTGCCAGCAGCCCCTGGAGTTTGAGATTAGCGGGCAATGAGCAGTTCTTC. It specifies CASSPWSLRLAGNEQFF.

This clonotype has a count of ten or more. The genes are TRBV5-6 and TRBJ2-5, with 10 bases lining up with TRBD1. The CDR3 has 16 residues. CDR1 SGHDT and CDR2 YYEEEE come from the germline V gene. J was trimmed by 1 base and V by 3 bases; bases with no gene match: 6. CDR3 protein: CASSWGDRGFQETQYF. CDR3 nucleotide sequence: TGTGCCAGCAGCTGGGGGGACAGGGGTTTCCAAGAGACCCAGTACTTC.

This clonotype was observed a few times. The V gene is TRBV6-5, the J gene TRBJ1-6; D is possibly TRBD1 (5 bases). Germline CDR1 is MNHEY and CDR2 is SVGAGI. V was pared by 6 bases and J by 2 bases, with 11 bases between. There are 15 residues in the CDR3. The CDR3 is CASRQGTTYNSPLHF. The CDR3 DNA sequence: TGTGCCAGCAGGCAAGGGACGACCTATAATTCACCCCTCCACTTT.

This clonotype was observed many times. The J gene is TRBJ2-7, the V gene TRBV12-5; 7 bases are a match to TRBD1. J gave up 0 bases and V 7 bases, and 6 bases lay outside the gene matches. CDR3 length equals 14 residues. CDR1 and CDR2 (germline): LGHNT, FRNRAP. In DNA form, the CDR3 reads TGTGCTAGTGCCCCCGGGACAGCCTCCTACGAGCAGTACTTC. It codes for CASAPGTASYEQYF.

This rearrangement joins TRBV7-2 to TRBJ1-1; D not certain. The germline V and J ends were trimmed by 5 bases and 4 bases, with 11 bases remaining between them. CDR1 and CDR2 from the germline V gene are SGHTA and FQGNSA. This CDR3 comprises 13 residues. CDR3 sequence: CASSPSSVTEAFF. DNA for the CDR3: TGTGCCAGCAGCCCAAGTTCGGTCACTGAAGCTTTCTTT.

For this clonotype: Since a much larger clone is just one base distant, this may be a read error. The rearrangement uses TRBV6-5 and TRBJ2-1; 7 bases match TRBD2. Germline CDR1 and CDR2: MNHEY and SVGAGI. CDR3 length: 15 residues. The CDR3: CASSLTSVSYNGQFF. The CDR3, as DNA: TGTGCCAGCAGTCTAACTAGCGTCTCCTACAATGGGCAGTTCTTC.

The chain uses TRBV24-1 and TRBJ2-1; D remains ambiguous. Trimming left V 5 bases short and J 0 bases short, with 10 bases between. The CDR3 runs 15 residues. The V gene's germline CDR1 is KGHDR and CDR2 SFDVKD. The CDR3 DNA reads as TGTGCCACCAGTGGAATCGGCAGCTCCTACAATGAGCAGTTCTTC. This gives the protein CATSGIGSSYNEQFF.

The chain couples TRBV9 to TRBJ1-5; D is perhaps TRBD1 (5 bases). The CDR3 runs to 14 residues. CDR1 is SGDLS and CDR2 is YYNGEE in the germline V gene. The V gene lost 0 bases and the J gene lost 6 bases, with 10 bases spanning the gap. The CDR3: CASSVGGEGQPQHF. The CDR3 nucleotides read TGTGCCAGCAGCGTAGGAGGGGAGGGTCAGCCCCAGCATTTT.